This T cell receptor (beta chain) was identified in a study of cytomegalovirus exposure and HLA in healthy donors. PCR was performed using 60 Vbeta and 13 Jbeta primers. Some clones are missing from TCRdb's copy, which holds only in-frame ones; the method was immunoSEQ multiplex PCR. The sample holds approximately 110,000 clones; around 74% are singletons and the top ten take around 4%. Germline CDR1 reads MNHEY; CDR2 reads SVGAGI. V lost 2 bases to trimming and J lost 12 bases, with 11 bases between them. The CDR3 spans 13 residues. This receptor was identified in a woman aged 45-59 years in good health and CMV-seropositive. The chain is built from TRBV6-5 and TRBJ1-6; D gene unclear. Input material: PBMCs. The CDR3, as DNA: TGTGCCAGCAGTTACGGGCCTTTTGAACCCCTCCACTTT. This gives the protein CASSYGPFEPLHF.